The clone carrying this T cell receptor beta chain was recorded a few times. What it binds is not known. The source of the sample is a study of T-cell reconstitution after alpha-beta-depleted transplantation in children. Findings and limits, study-wide: After transplant, high TCRbeta diversity at day 60 in some patients arose from surviving recipient T cells and thymic progenitors. Several hundred expanded graft clones reportedly were the source of alpha-beta T cells about two months after transplant. T-cell counts and diversity at one year following transplant were attributed mainly to newly produced T cells.

The CDR3 spans 15 residues. With 7 bases clipped from V and 2 bases from J, the junction kept 6 bases outside the gene matches. Using unique molecular identifiers, the investigators prepared the TCRbeta library. TCRdb reprocessed the PCR reads via MiXCR and lists one record per CDR3 protein. The sample carries around 370,000 distinct CDR3 sequences, about 16% recorded once. This clonotype originated in a male patient between 2 and 9 years old who had a stem cell transplant for acute lymphoblastic leukemia, so the T cells may come from the graft donor. V is TRBV12-3 or TRBV12-4 and J is TRBJ2-3, with 10 bases aligning to TRBD2. The specimen comprised PBMCs, mostly from graft donor cells, sampled 360 days after TCRalphabeta/CD19-depleted stem cell transplant. The CDR3 spells CASIKGTSATDTQYF. CDR3 sequence (DNA): TGTGCCAGCATTAAGGGGACTAGCGCCACAGATACGCAGTATTTT.